The rows below give T cell receptor beta chains drawn from one sample of a study of cytomegalovirus exposure and HLA in healthy donors. Some clones are missing from TCRdb's copy, which holds only in-frame ones; the method was immunoSEQ multiplex PCR. The table lists about 140,000 clones, more than 60% of them singletons. Sequencing was done on a sample of PBMCs. The receptors shown here come from a man in his thirties or forties in good health and CMV-seropositive. The CDR3 runs from the conserved cysteine through the conserved F or W. The D gene is left open where the match is weak. Only some rows state a clone size, as once, few, many or a class for expanded clones.

d_call	clone_size	v_call	j_call	cdr3_aa	cdr3_nt
.	.	TRBV11-2	TRBJ1-1	CASSLGGGGVRAFF	TGTGCCAGCAGCTTAGGCGGCGGGGGGGTAAGGGCTTTCTTT
.	.	TRBV28	TRBJ2-3	CASSFSISDTQYF	TGTGCCAGCAGTTTCAGTATATCAGATACGCAGTATTTT
.	few	TRBV11-2	TRBJ1-5	CASSLQLDQPQHF	TGTGCCAGCAGCTTACAACTAGATCAGCCCCAGCATTTT
TRBD2	.	TRBV11-1	TRBJ2-5	CASTPSGQETQYF	TGTGCCAGCACCCCTAGCGGGCAAGAGACCCAGTACTTC
.	.	TRBV5-1	TRBJ2-5	CASRGTPYQETQYF	TGCGCCAGCAGAGGGACTCCTTACCAAGAGACCCAGTACTTC
TRBD1	.	TRBV7-9	TRBJ2-2	CSRPGQGPSNTGELFF	TGTTCCAGACCGGGACAGGGTCCCTCGAACACCGGGGAGCTGTTTTTT
TRBD2	.	TRBV5-6	TRBJ2-1	CASSLTLGGRGNEQFF	TGTGCCAGCAGTTTAACCTTGGGCGGGAGGGGTAATGAGCAGTTCTTC
TRBD1	once	TRBV6-5	TRBJ1-2	CASSAGGPSGYTF	TGTGCCAGCAGCGCAGGGGGCCCCTCTGGCTACACCTTC
.	.	TRBV10-3	TRBJ1-5	CAISERSDQPQHF	TGTGCCATCAGTGAGCGGTCCGATCAGCCCCAGCATTTT
.	.	TRBV7-2	TRBJ2-7	CASSFRGGSYEQYF	TGTGCCAGCAGCTTCCGTGGGGGGTCCTACGAGCAGTACTTC
TRBD2	.	TRBV7-3	TRBJ2-3	CASSPGLGGSTDTQYF	TGTGCCAGCAGCCCCGGCCTGGGGGGGAGCACAGATACGCAGTATTTT
TRBD2	once	TRBV18	TRBJ2-7	CASSPPSSAGTYEQYF	TGTGCCAGCTCACCACCTTCGTCAGCGGGGACCTACGAGCAGTACTTC
.	.	TRBV19	TRBJ2-2	CASSWTGRGTGELFF	TGTGCCAGTAGTTGGACAGGGAGGGGCACCGGGGAGCTGTTTTTT
.	.	TRBV19	TRBJ2-1	CASRVRGYNEQFF	TGTGCCAGTAGGGTCAGGGGCTACAATGAGCAGTTCTTC
.	few	TRBV6-5	TRBJ1-5	CASRRVPDSNQPQHF	TGTGCCAGCCGGAGGGTTCCAGATAGCAATCAGCCCCAGCATTTT
TRBD2	.	TRBV5-1	TRBJ2-1	CASSSIFAGGPDEQFF	TGCGCCAGCAGCTCCATATTTGCGGGAGGGCCCGATGAGCAGTTCTTC
TRBD2	.	TRBV7-2	TRBJ2-3	CASSLERESTDTQYF	TGTGCCAGCAGCTTAGAGCGGGAAAGCACAGATACGCAGTATTTT
.	.	TRBV5-5	TRBJ1-5	CASSSSTSPQHF	TGTGCCAGCAGCTCCTCGACTTCACCCCAGCATTTT
TRBD1	.	TRBV5-1	TRBJ1-3	CASSDPGTGFGNTIYF	TGCGCCAGCAGCGACCCCGGGACAGGTTTTGGAAACACCATATATTTT
.	.	TRBV5-6	TRBJ1-1	CASSAWQGRRTEAFF	TGTGCCAGCAGCGCTTGGCAGGGCCGGCGGACTGAAGCTTTCTTT
.	.	TRBV10-1	TRBJ2-1	CASSERISGAYNEQFF	TGCGCCAGCAGTGAGAGAATTAGCGGAGCCTACAATGAGCAGTTCTTC
.	.	TRBV5-4	TRBJ1-2	CASSYVLNGYTF	TGTGCCAGCAGTTACGTCCTAAACGGCTACACCTTC
.	.	TRBV5-1	TRBJ2-3	CASSPGTSGDTQYF	TGCGCCAGCAGTCCCGGGACTTCCGGAGATACGCAGTATTTT
TRBD2	.	TRBV28	TRBJ2-2	CASITTSGRIGELFF	TGTGCCAGCATCACGACTAGCGGGAGGATCGGGGAGCTGTTTTTT
.	.	TRBV5-6	TRBJ2-3	CASSLWLGTDTQYF	TGTGCCAGCAGCTTGTGGCTAGGCACAGATACGCAGTATTTT
TRBD1	few	TRBV4-1	TRBJ1-1	CASADRGRRTEAFF	TGCGCCAGCGCCGACAGGGGGCGCCGAACTGAAGCTTTCTTT
.	few	TRBV27	TRBJ2-7	CASSLDIRLNEQYF	TGTGCCAGCAGTCTTGACATAAGATTGAACGAGCAGTACTTC
TRBD1	.	TRBV9	TRBJ2-5	CASSVRGQHQETQYF	TGTGCCAGCAGCGTACGGGGACAGCACCAAGAGACCCAGTACTTC
.	.	TRBV7-2	TRBJ2-3	CASSLAGPSTDTQYF	TGTGCCAGCAGCTTAGCGGGCCCGAGCACAGATACGCAGTATTTT
.	.	TRBV13	TRBJ2-7	CASSGSSPYEQYF	TGTGCCAGCAGCGGAAGTAGCCCCTACGAGCAGTACTTC
TRBD2	.	TRBV19	TRBJ2-7	CASSALAGFYEQYF	TGTGCCAGTAGTGCCCTAGCGGGATTTTACGAGCAGTACTTC
TRBD2	.	TRBV13	TRBJ2-1	CASSLETPSGAPDLYNEQFF	TGTGCCAGCAGCTTAGAGACTCCTAGCGGAGCTCCAGATTTGTACAATGAGCAGTTCTTC
TRBD1	.	TRBV6-1	TRBJ2-7	CASRGQGGPYEQYF	TGTGCCAGCAGGGGACAGGGAGGGCCCTACGAGCAGTACTTC
.	.	TRBV6-5	TRBJ1-1	CASSFNGGRTEAFF	TGTGCCAGCAGTTTTAACGGGGGGAGGACTGAAGCTTTCTTT
.	.	TRBV5-4	TRBJ2-1	CASGLTHNEQFF	TGTGCCAGCGGACTAACTCACAATGAGCAGTTCTTC
TRBD2	.	TRBV11-3	TRBJ2-5	CASSYPTSGIGETQYF	TGTGCCAGCAGCTACCCGACTAGCGGGATAGGGGAGACCCAGTACTTC
TRBD2	.	TRBV13	TRBJ2-1	CASSYSGLGSYNEQFF	TGTGCCAGCAGCTATAGCGGGCTGGGCTCCTACAATGAGCAGTTCTTC
TRBD2	once	TRBV2	TRBJ2-7	CASSGSSGRAIEQYF	TGTGCCAGCAGTGGGTCCAGCGGGAGGGCAATCGAGCAGTACTTC
TRBD1	few	TRBV27	TRBJ2-1	CASTEGQGARNEQFF	TGTGCCAGCACCGAGGGGCAGGGGGCGAGGAATGAGCAGTTCTTC
.	.	TRBV11-2	TRBJ1-1	CASNRDRRNTEAFF	TGTGCCAGCAACCGCGACAGAAGGAACACTGAAGCTTTCTTT
.	.	TRBV12-5	TRBJ2-5	CASGLVRDQETQYF	TGTGCTAGTGGTTTGGTACGGGATCAAGAGACCCAGTACTTC
TRBD1	.	TRBV10-3	TRBJ1-6	CAISVQGADSPLHF	TGTGCCATCAGCGTACAGGGGGCGGATTCACCCCTCCACTTT
TRBD1	.	TRBV2	TRBJ1-1	CASSQQGGDTEAFF	TGTGCCAGCAGTCAACAGGGGGGGGACACTGAAGCTTTCTTT
.	.	TRBV9	TRBJ2-1	CASSERASSYNEQFF	TGTGCCAGCAGCGAAAGAGCGAGCTCCTACAATGAGCAGTTCTTC
.	.	TRBV7-3	TRBJ2-1	CASSPALRGNEQFF	TGTGCCAGCAGCCCCGCGTTACGGGGGAATGAGCAGTTCTTC
TRBD2	.	TRBV27	TRBJ2-1	CASSPGHEGGKNEQFF	TGTGCCAGCAGTCCGGGCCACGAGGGAGGGAAGAATGAGCAGTTCTTC
.	.	TRBV30	TRBJ1-1	CAWGGRSNTEAFF	TGTGCCTGGGGGGGCCGGTCGAACACTGAAGCTTTCTTT
.	once	TRBV10-3	TRBJ2-1	CAIGGGSASSYNEQFF	TGTGCCATCGGAGGAGGTTCGGCCTCCTCCTACAATGAGCAGTTCTTC